These 7 T cell receptor beta chains came from one sample sequenced in a study of cytomegalovirus exposure and HLA in healthy donors. Measured with immunoSEQ multiplex PCR; TCRdb has only the in-frame clones, and not every one. Of about 160,000 clones listed, less than 90% were seen once; the top ten hold around 6%. Material for sequencing was PBMCs. The receptors were gathered from a woman in her 30s in good health and CMV-seronegative.

The V and J genes are TRBV6-1 and TRBJ1-2; the D gene is possibly TRBD1 (6 bases). Germline V gene lookup returns CDR1 MNHNS and CDR2 SASEGT. CDR3 length equals 14 residues. The V end lost 6 bases, the J end lost 9 bases, and 20 bases lay between the germline ends. CDR3: CASSHTGQSDSYTF. The CDR3, as DNA: TGTGCCAGCAGCCACACCGGACAGTCCGATAGCTACACCTTC.

Note on this clone: A read error may explain this, as a much larger clone is one base away. This sequence joins TRBV6-6 and TRBJ1-1; D possibly corresponds to TRBD1 (6 bases). Per germline, CDR1 MNHNY and CDR2 SVGAGI (reference sequence). This CDR3 has 13 amino acids. V dropped 6 bases and J dropped 2 bases, with 10 bases sitting between them. DNA of the CDR3: TGTGCCAGCAGACCACAGGGAAACACTGAAGCTTTCTTT. It translates to CASRPQGNTEAFF.

This clone occurred once. The V gene is TRBV29-1, the J gene TRBJ2-1; the D gene is possibly TRBD1 (5 bases). Germline V gene sequence: CDR1 SQVTM, CDR2 ANQGSEA. This CDR3 has 11 residues. The V end lost 3 bases, the J end lost 10 bases, and 10 bases lay between the germline ends. The CDR3: CSVEATGEQFF. The CDR3 region has the DNA TGCAGCGTTGAGGCCACAGGCGAGCAGTTCTTC.

The CDR3 spells CASSQELGPLGGLKTQYF. CDR3 sequence (DNA): TGCGCCAGCAGCCAAGAACTAGGCCCTTTGGGGGGTCTGAAGACCCAGTACTTC. The chain couples TRBV4-1 to TRBJ2-5; D perhaps matches TRBD2 (6 bases). Trimming shortened V by 0 bases and J by 6 bases, and 23 bases separated the two germline ends. CDR3 size: 18 residues. Germline V CDR1 and CDR2: MGHRA, YSYEKL.

This clone has just one count. The chain recombines TRBV30 with TRBJ1-5, with 12 nucleotides matching TRBD1. V was pared by 5 bases and J by 3 bases, with 5 bases of the junction left unmatched. This CDR3 is 15 amino acids long. The germline V gene has CDR1 GTSNPN and CDR2 SVGIG (reference sequence). CDR3 DNA: TGTGCCTGGGGGACAGGGGGCACCTACAATCAGCCCCAGCATTTT. It yields the protein CAWGTGGTYNQPQHF.

The chain couples TRBV18 to TRBJ1-1; TRBD1 is a possible D gene (5 bases). CDR1 and CDR2 from the germline V gene are KGHSH and LQKENI. The V end was cut by 3 bases, the J end by 10 bases, with 24 bases between. The CDR3 covers 16 residues. This CDR3 is CASSPDIISSSVRAFF. The CDR3 nucleotides read TGTGCCAGCTCACCGGACATCATTTCTAGTTCGGTGAGAGCTTTCTTT.

The CDR3 loop reads CASSSNRADTQYF. CDR3 DNA: TGTGCCAGCAGCTCCAACAGAGCAGATACGCAGTATTTT. The chain carries TRBV7-3 and TRBJ2-3, with D uncertain. The CDR3 covers 13 residues. V lost 4 bases and J lost 4, with 9 bases in between. Germline V gene sequence: CDR1 SGHTA, CDR2 FQGTGA. Variable domain in full (rest from reference TRBV7-3 and TRBJ2-3): GAGVSQTPSNKVTEKGKYVELRCDPISGHTALYWYRQSLGQGPEFLIYFQGTGAADDSGLPNDRFFAVRPEGSVSTLKIQRTERGDSAVYLCASSSNRADTQYFGPGTRLTVL.